This entry describes one TCR beta chain. The data stem from a study of control samples from healthy donors and cancer patients. The protocol was immunoSEQ multiplex PCR, while the TCRdb copy is restricted to in-frame clones and leaves out a portion. The sample has some 150,000 clones, about 89% seen once. CDR1 and CDR2 (germline): SGHNT, YYREEE (reference sequence). This CDR3 has 15 amino acids. The V end was cut by 2 bases, the J end by 0 bases, with 10 bases between. Sequencing was carried out using blood. This clonotype originated in a man between 18 and 29 years old in good health. The chain joins TRBV5-4 to TRBJ2-3, with unresolved D. The CDR3 loop is CASSLPTASTDTQYF. In DNA form, the CDR3 reads TGTGCCAGCAGCTTACCGACCGCGAGCACAGATACGCAGTATTTT.